This T cell receptor beta chain was obtained from a study of cytomegalovirus exposure and HLA in healthy donors. CDR1 and CDR2 from the germline V gene are SGHVS and FQNEAQ. CDR3 length: 13 residues. Trimming cost V 1 base and J 6 bases; bases outside gene matches: 2. In the PCR, 60 Vbeta and 13 Jbeta primers were used. Using immunoSEQ multiplex PCR, the repertoire was profiled, and TCRdb retains in-frame clones only, with some absent. Among about 140,000 clones listed, around 80% were seen once. The TCR sequence derives from a female donor in good health and CMV-seropositive. The specimen was PBMCs. The V call is TRBV7-8, the J call TRBJ1-1, with 7 bases lining up with TRBD1. CDR3 loop: CASSLGTGSEAFF. CDR3 in DNA: TGTGCCAGCAGCTTAGGGACAGGCTCTGAAGCTTTCTTT.